The 12 T cell receptor beta chains presented below share a single source sample, sequenced in a study of cytomegalovirus exposure and HLA in healthy donors. 13 Jbeta primers and 60 Vbeta primers were used for the PCR. Data came from immunoSEQ multiplex PCR; TCRdb stores just in-frame clones and leaves some out. The table includes 150,000 to 200,000 clones, less than 80% detected once. Sample: PBMCs. The source is a man aged 35-49 years in good health and CMV-seronegative.

This chain joins TRBV29-1 and TRBJ2-1; 9 bases match TRBD1. Losses at the gene ends were 6 bases for V and 7 bases for J; bases not matched to a gene: 10. There are 14 residues in the CDR3. Germline V gives CDR1 SQVTM, CDR2 ANQGSEA. The CDR3 DNA reads as TGCAGCGTCGGGGTCGGGACAGGGAGGAATGAGCAGTTCTTC. Its translation is CSVGVGTGRNEQFF.

V and J are TRBV14 and TRBJ2-2, with no clear D. Per germline, CDR1 SGHDN and CDR2 FVKESK. V shed 0 bases and J shed 0 bases, with 8 bases lying between them. The CDR3 consists of 16 residues. CDR3 region: CASSQESSPNTGELFF. CDR3 in DNA: TGTGCCAGCAGCCAAGAGTCTAGTCCGAACACCGGGGAGCTGTTTTTT.

This clone was seen a few times. This chain links TRBV5-4 with TRBJ2-1, with TRBD2 matching over 9 bases. The CDR3 spans 18 residues. V gave up 0 bases and J gave up 1 base; unmatched junction bases: 8. Germline CDR1 SGHNT, CDR2 YYREEE (reference sequence). The CDR3 DNA reads as TGTGCCAGCAGCTTGGATATAGCGGGGGACTCTTCCTACAATGAGCAGTTCTTC. This gives the protein CASSLDIAGDSSYNEQFF.

CDR3 DNA: TGTGCCTGGAGTGTACTAAACAATGAGCAGTTCTTC. The encoded protein is CAWSVLNNEQFF. This chain joins TRBV30 and TRBJ2-1; the D is unclear. V lost 0 bases and J lost 5, with 5 bases in between. Germline V lookup: CDR1 GTSNPN, CDR2 SVGIG (reference sequence). The CDR3 sequence is 12 residues long. The full variable domain, rest sourced from reference TRBV30 and TRBJ2-1, is SQTIHQWPATLVQPVGSPLSLECTVEGTSNPNLYWYRQAAGRGLQLLFYSVGIGQISSEVPQNLSASRPQDRQFILSSKKLLLSDSGFYLCAWSVLNNEQFFGPGTRLTVL.

This chain links TRBV2 with TRBJ2-3, with 13 bases identical to TRBD2. V was pared by 5 bases and J by 2 bases, with 7 bases of the junction left unmatched. Germline CDR1 and CDR2: SNHLY and FYNNEI. The CDR3 spans 17 residues. The chain's CDR3 is CASSSLGLAGSTDTQYF. Here the CDR3 DNA reads TGTGCCAGCAGTTCATTGGGACTAGCGGGGTCCACAGATACGCAGTATTTT. Drawing the rest from reference TRBV2 and TRBJ2-3, the complete variable domain is EPEVTQTPSHQVTQMGQEVILRCVPISNHLYFYWYRQILGQKVEFLVSFYNNEISEKSEIFDDQFSVERPDGSNFTLKIRSTKLEDSAMYFCASSSLGLAGSTDTQYFGPGTRLTVL.

The rearrangement uses TRBV4-2 and TRBJ2-7; TRBD1 agrees at 9 bases. V lost 1 base, J lost 5 bases, and 12 bases stayed unmatched. The CDR3 has 17 residues. Germline lookup yields CDR1 LGHNA and CDR2 YNFKEQ. CDR3 residues: CASSQVRTGTGFDEQYF. The CDR3, as DNA: TGTGCCAGCAGCCAAGTTAGGACGGGGACAGGGTTCGACGAGCAGTACTTC.

Regarding this clone: The same CDR3 can be traced to other DNA sequences in this sample. The CDR3 DNA reads as TGTGCCAGCAGCCAAGGGACTAGCGGGGTTCGGAATGAGCAGTTCTTC. Amino acids: CASSQGTSGVRNEQFF. The chain carries TRBV7-3 and TRBJ2-1, with TRBD2 matching over 13 bases. Unmatched junction bases numbered 8, after V lost 5 bases and J lost 7 bases. CDR1 SGHTA and CDR2 FQGTGA come from the germline V gene. CDR3 size: 16 residues.

This chain uses TRBV5-1 with TRBJ2-5; D possibly corresponds to TRBD2 (6 bases). Gene TRBJ2-7 matches the end of the DNA better, so the J call may be wrong. The germline CDR1 and CDR2 sequences are SGHRS and YFSETQ. The CDR3 spans 15 residues. The CDR3 sequence is CASSLDTGEVYEQYF. Written as DNA, the CDR3 is TGCGCCAGCAGCTTGGATACGGGAGAGGTCTACGAGCAGTACTTC.

V gene TRBV7-3 combines with J gene TRBJ2-3; 7 bases agree with TRBD2. V was clipped by 5 bases and J by 2 bases; unmatched bases: 4. The CDR3 is 14 amino acids. Germline V gene lookup returns CDR1 SGHTA and CDR2 FQGTGA. In DNA, the CDR3 is TGTGCCAGCAGCCACGGGACTATCACAGATACGCAGTATTTT. Protein: CASSHGTITDTQYF.

In DNA, the CDR3 is TGTGCCTGGAGTGCGGGCCAGGGCCAAGAGACCCAGTACTTC. It is translated as CAWSAGQGQETQYF. The chain combines TRBV30 with TRBJ2-5, with a tentative D call TRBD1 (5 bases). Germline CDR1 is GTSNPN and CDR2 is SVGIG (reference sequence). The CDR3 totals 14 residues. V dropped 1 base and J dropped 1 base, with 10 bases sitting between them. The entire variable domain, with the rest obtained from reference TRBV30 and TRBJ2-5, is as follows: SQTIHQWPATLVQPVGSPLSLECTVEGTSNPNLYWYRQAAGRGLQLLFYSVGIGQISSEVPQNLSASRPQDRQFILSSKKLLLSDSGFYLCAWSAGQGQETQYFGPGTRLLVL.

This clone appeared a few times. The J gene is TRBJ2-1, the V gene TRBV2; a possible D gene is TRBD2 (5 bases). The germline V gene has CDR1 SNHLY and CDR2 FYNNEI. The V gene lost 10 bases and the J gene lost 5 bases, with 15 bases spanning the gap. The CDR3 sequence is 13 residues long. CDR3 coding DNA: TGTGCCACCGCCATAGGACTGAACAATGAGCAGTTCTTC. Amino acid sequence: CATAIGLNNEQFF.

This clone was recorded only once. V gene TRBV5-1 combines with J gene TRBJ2-2; 10 bases match TRBD1. The CDR3 is 15 amino acids. CDR1 is SGHRS and CDR2 is YFSETQ in the germline V gene. Trimming at V came to 3 bases and at J to 6 bases, leaving 5 bases not matched to a gene. CDR3 in amino acids: CASSSDRGGAGELFF. The CDR3, as DNA: TGCGCCAGCAGCTCGGACAGGGGGGGCGCCGGGGAGCTGTTTTTT.